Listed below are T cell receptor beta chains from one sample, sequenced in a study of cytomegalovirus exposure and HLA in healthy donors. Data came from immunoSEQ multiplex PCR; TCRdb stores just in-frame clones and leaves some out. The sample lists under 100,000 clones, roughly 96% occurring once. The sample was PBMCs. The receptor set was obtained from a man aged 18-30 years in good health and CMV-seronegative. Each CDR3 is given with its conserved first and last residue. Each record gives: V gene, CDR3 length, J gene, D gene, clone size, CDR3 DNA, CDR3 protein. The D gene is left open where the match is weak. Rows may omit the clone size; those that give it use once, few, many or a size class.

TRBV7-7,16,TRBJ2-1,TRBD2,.,TGTGCTAGCAGCTTGACTAGCGGGAGTGGGCCCAATGAGCAGTTCTTC,CASSLTSGSGPNEQFF
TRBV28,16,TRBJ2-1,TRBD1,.,TGTGCCAGCAGTTTAGGGACAGGGATCTCCTACAATGAGCAGTTCTTC,CASSLGTGISYNEQFF
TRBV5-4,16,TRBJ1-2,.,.,TGTGCCAGCAGCTTGGGTGCAGGGATAGCTAACTATGGCTACACCTTC,CASSLGAGIANYGYTF
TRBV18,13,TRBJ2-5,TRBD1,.,TGTGCCAGCTCAAAGGGACAGACAGAGACCCAGTACTTC,CASSKGQTETQYF
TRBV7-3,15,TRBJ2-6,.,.,TGTGCCAGCAGCCTATACAGCTCTGGGGCCAACGTCCTGACTTTC,CASSLYSSGANVLTF
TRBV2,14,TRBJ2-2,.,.,TGTGCCAGCAGTGAAGCGCAGGCCTCCGGGGAGCTGTTTTTT,CASSEAQASGELFF
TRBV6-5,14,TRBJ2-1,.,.,TGTGCCAGCAGTTACGGGGACTCCGGCAATGAGCAGTTCTTC,CASSYGDSGNEQFF
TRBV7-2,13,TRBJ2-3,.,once,TGTGCCAGCAGCTTAGCCCTCACAGATACGCAGTATTTT,CASSLALTDTQYF
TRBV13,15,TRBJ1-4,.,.,TGTGCCAGCAGCCCCCAGGGCCCTAGTAATGAAAAACTGTTTTTT,CASSPQGPSNEKLFF
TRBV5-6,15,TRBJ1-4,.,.,TGTGCCAGCAGCTTGGAAAACACACCCAGTGAAAAACTGTTTTTT,CASSLENTPSEKLFF